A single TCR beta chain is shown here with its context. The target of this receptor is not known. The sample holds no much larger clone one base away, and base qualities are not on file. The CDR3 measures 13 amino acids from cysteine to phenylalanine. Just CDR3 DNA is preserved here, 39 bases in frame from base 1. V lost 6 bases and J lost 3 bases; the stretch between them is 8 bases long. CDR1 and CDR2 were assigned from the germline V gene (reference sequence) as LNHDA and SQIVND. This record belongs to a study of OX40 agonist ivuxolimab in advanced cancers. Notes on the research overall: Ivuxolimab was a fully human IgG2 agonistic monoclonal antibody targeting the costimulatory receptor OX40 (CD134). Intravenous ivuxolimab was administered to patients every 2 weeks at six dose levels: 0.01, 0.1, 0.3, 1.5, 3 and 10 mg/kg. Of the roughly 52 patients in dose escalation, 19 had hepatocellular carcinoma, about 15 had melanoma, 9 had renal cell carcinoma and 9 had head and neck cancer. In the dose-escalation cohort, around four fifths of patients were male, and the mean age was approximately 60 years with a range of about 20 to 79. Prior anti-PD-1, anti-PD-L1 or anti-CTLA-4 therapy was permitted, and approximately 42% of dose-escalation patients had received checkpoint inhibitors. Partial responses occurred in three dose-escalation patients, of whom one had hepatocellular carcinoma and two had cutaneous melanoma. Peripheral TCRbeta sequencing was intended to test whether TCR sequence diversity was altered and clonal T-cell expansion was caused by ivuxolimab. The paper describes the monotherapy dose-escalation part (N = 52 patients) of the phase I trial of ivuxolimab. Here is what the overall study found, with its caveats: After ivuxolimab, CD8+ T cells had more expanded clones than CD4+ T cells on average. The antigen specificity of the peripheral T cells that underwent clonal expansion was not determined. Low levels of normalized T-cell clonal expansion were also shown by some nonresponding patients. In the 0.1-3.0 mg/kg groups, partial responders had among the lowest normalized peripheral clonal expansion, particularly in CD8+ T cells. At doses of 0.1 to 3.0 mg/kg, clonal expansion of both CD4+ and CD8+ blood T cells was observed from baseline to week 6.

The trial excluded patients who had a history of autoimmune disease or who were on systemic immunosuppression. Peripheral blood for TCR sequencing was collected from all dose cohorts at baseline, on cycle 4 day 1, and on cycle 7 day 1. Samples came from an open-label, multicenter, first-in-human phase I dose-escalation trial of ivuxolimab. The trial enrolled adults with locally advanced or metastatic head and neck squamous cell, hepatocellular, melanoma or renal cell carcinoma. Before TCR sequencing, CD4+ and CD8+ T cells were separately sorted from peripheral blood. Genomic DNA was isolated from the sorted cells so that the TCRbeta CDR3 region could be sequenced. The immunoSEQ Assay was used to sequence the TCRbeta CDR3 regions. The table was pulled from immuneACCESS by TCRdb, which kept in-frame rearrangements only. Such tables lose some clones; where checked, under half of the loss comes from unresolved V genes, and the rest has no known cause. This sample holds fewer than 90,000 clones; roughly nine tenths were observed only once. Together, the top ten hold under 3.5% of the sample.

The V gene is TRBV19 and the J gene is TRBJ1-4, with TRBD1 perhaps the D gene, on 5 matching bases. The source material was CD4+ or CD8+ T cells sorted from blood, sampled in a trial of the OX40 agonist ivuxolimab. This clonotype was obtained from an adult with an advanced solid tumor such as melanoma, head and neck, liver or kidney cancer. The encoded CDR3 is CASRGGANEKLFF. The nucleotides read TGTGCCAGTAGGGGGGGTGCTAATGAAAAACTGTTTTTT.